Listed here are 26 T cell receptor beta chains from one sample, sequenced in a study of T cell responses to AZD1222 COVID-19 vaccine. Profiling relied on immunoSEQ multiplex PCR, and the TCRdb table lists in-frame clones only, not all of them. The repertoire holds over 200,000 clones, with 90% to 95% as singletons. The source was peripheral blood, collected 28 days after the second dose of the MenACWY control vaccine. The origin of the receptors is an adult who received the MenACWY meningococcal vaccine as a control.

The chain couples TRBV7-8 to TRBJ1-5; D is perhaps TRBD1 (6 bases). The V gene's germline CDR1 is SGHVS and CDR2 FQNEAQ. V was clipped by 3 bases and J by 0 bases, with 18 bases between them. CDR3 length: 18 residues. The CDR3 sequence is CASSLGATAPYSNQPQHF. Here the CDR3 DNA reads TGTGCCAGCAGCTTGGGGGCAACGGCCCCCTATAGCAATCAGCCCCAGCATTTT.

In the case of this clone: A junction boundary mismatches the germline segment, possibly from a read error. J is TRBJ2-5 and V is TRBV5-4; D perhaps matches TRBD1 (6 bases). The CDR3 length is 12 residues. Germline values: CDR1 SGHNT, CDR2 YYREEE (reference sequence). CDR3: CASSHPAGDFNF. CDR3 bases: TGTGCCAGCAGCCACCCAGCAGGGGATTTTAACTTC.

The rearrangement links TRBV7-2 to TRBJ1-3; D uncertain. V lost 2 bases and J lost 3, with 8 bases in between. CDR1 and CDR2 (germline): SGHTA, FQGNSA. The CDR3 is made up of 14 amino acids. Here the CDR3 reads CASSLRGDGNTIYF. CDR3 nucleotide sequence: TGTGCCAGCAGCTTACGGGGAGATGGAAACACCATATATTTT.

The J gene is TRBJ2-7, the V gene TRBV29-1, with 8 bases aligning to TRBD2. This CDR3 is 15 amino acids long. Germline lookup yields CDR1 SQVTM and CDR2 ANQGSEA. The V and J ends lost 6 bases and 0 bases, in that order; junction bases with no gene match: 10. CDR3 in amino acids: CSVDDVAGSSYEQYF. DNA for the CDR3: TGCAGCGTCGATGATGTAGCGGGGAGCTCCTACGAGCAGTACTTC.

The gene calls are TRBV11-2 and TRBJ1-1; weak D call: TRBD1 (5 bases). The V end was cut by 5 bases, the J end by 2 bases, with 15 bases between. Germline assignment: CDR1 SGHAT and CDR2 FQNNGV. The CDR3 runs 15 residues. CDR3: CASSGPEGRNTEAFF. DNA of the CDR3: TGTGCCAGCAGCGGACCCGAGGGGAGAAACACTGAAGCTTTCTTT.

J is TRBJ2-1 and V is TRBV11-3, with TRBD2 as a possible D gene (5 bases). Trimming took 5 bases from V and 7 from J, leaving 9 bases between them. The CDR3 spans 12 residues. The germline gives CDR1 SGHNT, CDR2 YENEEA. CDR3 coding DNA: TGTGCCAGCAGCCTGAGGGAGAATGAGCAGTTCTTC. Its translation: CASSLRENEQFF.

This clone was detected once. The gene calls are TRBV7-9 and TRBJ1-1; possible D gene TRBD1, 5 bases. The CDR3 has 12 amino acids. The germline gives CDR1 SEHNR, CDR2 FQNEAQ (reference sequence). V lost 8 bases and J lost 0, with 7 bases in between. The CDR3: CASGRVNTEAFF. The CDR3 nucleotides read TGTGCCAGCGGCAGGGTGAACACTGAAGCTTTCTTT.

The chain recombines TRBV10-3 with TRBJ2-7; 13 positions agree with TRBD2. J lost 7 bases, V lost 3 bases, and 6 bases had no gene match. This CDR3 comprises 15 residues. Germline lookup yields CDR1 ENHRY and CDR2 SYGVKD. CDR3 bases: TGTGCCATCAGTGATGGACTAGCGGGAGTTTGGGAGCAGTACTTC. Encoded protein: CAISDGLAGVWEQYF.

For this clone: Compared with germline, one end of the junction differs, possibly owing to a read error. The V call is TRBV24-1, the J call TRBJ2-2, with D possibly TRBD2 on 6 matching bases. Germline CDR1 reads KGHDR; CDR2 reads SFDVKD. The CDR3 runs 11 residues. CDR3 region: CATREAGELFF. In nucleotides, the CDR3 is TGTGCTACCAGGGAGGCCGGGGAGCTGTTTTTT.

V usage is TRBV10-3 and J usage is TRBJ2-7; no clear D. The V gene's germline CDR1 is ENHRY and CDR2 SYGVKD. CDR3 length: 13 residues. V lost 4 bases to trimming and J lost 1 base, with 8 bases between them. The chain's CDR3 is CAISVPTSYEQYF. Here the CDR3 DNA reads TGTGCCATCAGTGTCCCCACATCCTACGAGCAGTACTTC.

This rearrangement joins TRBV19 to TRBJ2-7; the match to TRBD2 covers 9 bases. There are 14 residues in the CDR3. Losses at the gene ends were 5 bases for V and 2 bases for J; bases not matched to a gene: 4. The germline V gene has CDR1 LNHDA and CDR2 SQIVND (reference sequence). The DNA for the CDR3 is TGTGCCAGTAGTCTTAGCGGGGGCCCCTACGAGCAGTACTTC. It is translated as CASSLSGGPYEQYF.

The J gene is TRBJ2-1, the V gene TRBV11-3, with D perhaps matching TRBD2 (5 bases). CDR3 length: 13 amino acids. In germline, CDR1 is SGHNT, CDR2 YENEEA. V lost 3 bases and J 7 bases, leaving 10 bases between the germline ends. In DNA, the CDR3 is TGTGCCAGCAGCTTGGACTGGGGTAATGAGCAGTTCTTC. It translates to CASSLDWGNEQFF.

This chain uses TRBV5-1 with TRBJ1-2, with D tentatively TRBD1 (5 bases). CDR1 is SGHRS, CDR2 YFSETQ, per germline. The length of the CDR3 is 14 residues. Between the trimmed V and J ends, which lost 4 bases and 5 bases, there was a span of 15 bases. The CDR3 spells CASSMSRDVYGYTF. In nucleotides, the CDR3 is TGCGCCAGCAGCATGTCCCGGGACGTGTATGGCTACACCTTC.

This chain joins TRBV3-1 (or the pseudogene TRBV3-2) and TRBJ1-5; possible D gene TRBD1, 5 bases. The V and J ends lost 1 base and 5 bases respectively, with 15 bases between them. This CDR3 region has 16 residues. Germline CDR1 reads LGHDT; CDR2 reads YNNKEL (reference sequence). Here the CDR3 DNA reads TGTGCCAGCAGCCAAGGGCGGGGGGGTATTTATCAGCCCCAGCATTTT. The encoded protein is CASSQGRGGIYQPQHF.

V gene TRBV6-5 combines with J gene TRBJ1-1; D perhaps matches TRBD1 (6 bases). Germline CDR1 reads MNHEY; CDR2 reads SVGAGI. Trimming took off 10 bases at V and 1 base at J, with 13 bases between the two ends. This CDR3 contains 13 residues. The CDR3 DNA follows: TGTGCCACACGGACAGCCCAGAACACTGAAGCTTTCTTT. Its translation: CATRTAQNTEAFF.

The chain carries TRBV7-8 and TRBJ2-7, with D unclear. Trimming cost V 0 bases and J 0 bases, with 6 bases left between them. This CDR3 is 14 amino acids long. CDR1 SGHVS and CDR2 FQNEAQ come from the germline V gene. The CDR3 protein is CASSLAVPSYEQYF. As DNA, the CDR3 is TGTGCCAGCAGCTTAGCGGTGCCCTCCTACGAGCAGTACTTC.

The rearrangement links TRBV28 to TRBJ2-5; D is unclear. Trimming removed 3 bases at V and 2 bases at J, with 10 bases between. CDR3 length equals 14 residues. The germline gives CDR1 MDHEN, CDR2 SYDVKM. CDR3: CASSFQGQQETQYF. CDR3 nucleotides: TGTGCCAGCAGTTTTCAAGGCCAGCAAGAGACCCAGTACTTC. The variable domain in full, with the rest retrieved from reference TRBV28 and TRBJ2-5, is DVKVTQSSRYLVKRTGEKVFLECVQDMDHENMFWYRQDPGLGLRLIYFSYDVKMKEKGDIPEGYSVSREKKERFSLILESASTNQTSMYLCASSFQGQQETQYFGPGTRLLVL.

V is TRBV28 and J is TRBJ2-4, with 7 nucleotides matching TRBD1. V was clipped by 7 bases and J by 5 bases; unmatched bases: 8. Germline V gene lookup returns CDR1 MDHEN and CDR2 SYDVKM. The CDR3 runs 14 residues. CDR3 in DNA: TGTGCCAGCAACGAAAGACAGGGTGAAAACATTCAGTACTTC. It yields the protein CASNERQGENIQYF.

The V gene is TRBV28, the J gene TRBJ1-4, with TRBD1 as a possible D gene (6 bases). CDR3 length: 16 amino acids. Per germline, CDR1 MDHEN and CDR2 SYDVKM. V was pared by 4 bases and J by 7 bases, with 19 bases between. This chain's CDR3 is CASSSRRRGLGEKLFF. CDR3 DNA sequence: TGTGCCAGCAGTTCTCGCCGCAGGGGATTGGGTGAAAAACTGTTTTTT.

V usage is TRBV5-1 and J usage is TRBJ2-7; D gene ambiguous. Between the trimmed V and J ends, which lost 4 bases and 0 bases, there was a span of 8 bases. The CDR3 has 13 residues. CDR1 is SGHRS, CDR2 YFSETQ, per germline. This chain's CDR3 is CASSPTGSYEQYF. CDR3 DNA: TGCGCCAGCAGCCCAACGGGCTCCTACGAGCAGTACTTC. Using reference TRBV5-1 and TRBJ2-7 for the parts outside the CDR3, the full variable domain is KAGVTQTPRYLIKTRGQQVTLSCSPISGHRSVSWYQQTPGQGLQFLFEYFSETQRNKGNFPGRFSGRQFSNSRSEMNVSTLELGDSALYLCASSPTGSYEQYFGPGTRLTVT.

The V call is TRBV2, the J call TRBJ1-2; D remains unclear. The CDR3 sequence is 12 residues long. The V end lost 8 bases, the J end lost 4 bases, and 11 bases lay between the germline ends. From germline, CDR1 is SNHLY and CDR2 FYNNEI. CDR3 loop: CASRFQVYGYTF. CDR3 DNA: TGTGCCAGCCGGTTTCAGGTCTATGGCTACACCTTC.

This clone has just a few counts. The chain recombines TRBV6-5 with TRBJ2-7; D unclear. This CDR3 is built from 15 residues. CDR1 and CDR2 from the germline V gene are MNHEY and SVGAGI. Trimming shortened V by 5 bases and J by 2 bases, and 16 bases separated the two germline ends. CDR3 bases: TGTGCCAGCAGTCCTTTGACCAGCACCGCCTACGAGCAGTACTTC. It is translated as CASSPLTSTAYEQYF.

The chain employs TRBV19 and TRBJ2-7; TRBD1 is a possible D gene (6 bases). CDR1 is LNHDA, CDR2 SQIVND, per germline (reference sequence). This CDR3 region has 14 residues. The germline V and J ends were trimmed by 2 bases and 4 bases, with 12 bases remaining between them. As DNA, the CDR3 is TGTGCCAGTAGTATAAAAACAGGGTGGTACGAGCAGTACTTC. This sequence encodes CASSIKTGWYEQYF.

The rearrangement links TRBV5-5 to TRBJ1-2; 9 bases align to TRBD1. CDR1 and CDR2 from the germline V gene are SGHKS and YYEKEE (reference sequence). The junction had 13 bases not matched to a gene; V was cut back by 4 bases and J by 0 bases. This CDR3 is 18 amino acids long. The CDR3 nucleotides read TGTGCCAGCAGCACCCGGACAGGGGAAGGCCGAGCTAACTATGGCTACACCTTC. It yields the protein CASSTRTGEGRANYGYTF. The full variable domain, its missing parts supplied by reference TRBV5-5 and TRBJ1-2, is DAGVTQSPTHLIKTRGQQVTLRCSPISGHKSVSWYQQVLGQGPQFIFQYYEKEERGRGNFPDRFSARQFPNYSSELNVNALLLGDSALYLCASSTRTGEGRANYGYTFGSGTRLTVV.

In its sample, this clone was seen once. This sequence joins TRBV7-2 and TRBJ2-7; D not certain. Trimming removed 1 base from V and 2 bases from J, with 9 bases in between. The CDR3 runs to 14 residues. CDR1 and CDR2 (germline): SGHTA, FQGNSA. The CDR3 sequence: CASSLDLGTYEQYF. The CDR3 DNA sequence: TGTGCCAGCAGCTTAGATCTGGGGACCTACGAGCAGTACTTC.

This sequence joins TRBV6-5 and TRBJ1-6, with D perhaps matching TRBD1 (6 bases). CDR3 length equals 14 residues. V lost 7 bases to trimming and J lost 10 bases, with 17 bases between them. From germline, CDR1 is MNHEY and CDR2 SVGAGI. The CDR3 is CASTNTGIGSPLHF. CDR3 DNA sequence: TGTGCCAGCACAAACACAGGGATTGGGTCACCCCTCCACTTT.